This T cell receptor (beta chain) was documented in a study of T cell repertoires in cytomegalovirus infection. Across the whole study: Recently identified HLA-C-restricted CMV epitopes were among the peptides used. CMV infection and matching HLA type were both indicated by public TCR beta signatures.

TCRdb fed the reads into MiXCR, producing one record per CDR3 protein. The table includes around 500,000 distinct CDR3 sequences, about 42% detected once. A remark on this clonotype: Its target is not known.

Study-wide points: The cumulative frequency of public TCR beta families distinguished individuals who carried CMV together with the relevant HLA. HLA-C-restricted CMV-specific TCR beta clonotypes were dominant in the ex vivo response.

The V end lost 6 bases, the J end lost 6 bases, and 18 bases lay between the germline ends. There are 15 residues in the CDR3. The receptor was derived from a human donor in good health (CMV status not recorded). Some clones in this sample may be carry-over from other donors' samples. The gene calls are TRBV12-3 or TRBV12-4 and TRBJ2-1; D unresolved. The specimen comprised cultured PBMCs, sampled from culture after CMV antigen stimulation. The CDR3 DNA reads as TGTGCCAGCAGACTGGACGCCCGAGGTAGCAATGAGCAGTTCTTC. Protein: CASRLDARGSNEQFF.